The 30 T cell receptor beta chains reported below all come from one sample, sequenced in a study of T cells in Graves' hyperthyroidism and ophthalmopathy. Researchers amplified the TCR beta CDR3 regions from RNA transcripts. TCR CDR3 regions were first amplified by RT-PCR with HTBI primers. Using its own MiXCR run on the multiplex PCR reads, TCRdb lists one record per CDR3 protein. The table lists around 36,000 distinct CDR3 sequences, about 47% of them singletons. The sequenced sample was blood. All receptors derive from a man between 40 and 49 years old with Graves' ophthalmopathy.

The V call is TRBV7-3, the J call TRBJ1-6, with a weak D call TRBD1 (5 bases). The CDR3 contains 13 residues. V lost 6 bases, J lost 10 bases, and 13 bases lay in between. Germline CDR1 SGHTA, CDR2 FQGTGA. The CDR3, as DNA: TGTGCCAGCAGTTTAGCCGGGGGATCACCCCTCCACTTT. Residues: CASSLAGGSPLHF. Full variable domain (rest looked up from reference TRBV7-3 and TRBJ1-6): GAGVSQTPSNKVTEKGKYVELRCDPISGHTALYWYRQSLGQGPEFLIYFQGTGAADDSGLPNDRFFAVRPEGSVSTLKIQRTERGDSAVYLCASSLAGGSPLHFGNGTRLTVT.

This clonotype was recorded many times. V usage is TRBV5-6 and J usage is TRBJ2-5, with TRBD2 identical over 9 bases. V lost 6 bases, J lost 5 bases, and 5 bases stayed unmatched. The germline CDR1 and CDR2 sequences are SGHDT and YYEEEE. The CDR3 is made up of 13 amino acids. The CDR3 DNA follows: TGTGCCAGCACCCTAGCGGGATTCGAGACCCAGTACTTC. Translation gives CASTLAGFETQYF.

The CDR3: CASSVVQNEQFF. In DNA form, the CDR3 reads TGTGCCAGCAGCGTCGTCCAGAATGAGCAGTTCTTC. The chain uses TRBV9 and TRBJ2-1; D is undetermined. This CDR3 comprises 12 residues. Germline V gene lookup returns CDR1 SGDLS and CDR2 YYNGEE. The ends were cut back, 2 bases at V and 7 bases at J, with 7 bases in the middle.

This clonotype was seen at least ten times. The chain employs TRBV11-1 and TRBJ1-1; 12 nucleotides match TRBD1. V lost 5 bases to trimming and J lost 4 bases; unmatched junction nucleotides: 8. The germline gives CDR1 SGHAT, CDR2 FQDESV (reference sequence). CDR3 size: 16 residues. In nucleotides, the CDR3 is TGTGCCAGCAGCCACGGGACAGGGGGCCGGGGCACTGAAGCTTTCTTT. It codes for CASSHGTGGRGTEAFF.

This clonotype came up many times. This chain links TRBV27 with TRBJ2-3; 7 positions match TRBD2. Germline V gene data show CDR1 as MNHEY and CDR2 as SMNVEV (reference sequence). The trim removed 3 bases at V and 2 bases at J, leaving 5 bases unmatched. CDR3 length: 15 residues. This chain's CDR3 is CASSLYGTITDTQYF. CDR3 sequence (DNA): TGTGCCAGCAGTTTGTATGGGACTATCACAGATACGCAGTATTTT.

Concerning this clonotype: At one end the junction does not follow the germline gene, possibly because of a read error. The genes are TRBV10-3 and TRBJ1-2; D may be TRBD1 (6 bases). Germline V gene lookup returns CDR1 ENHRY and CDR2 SYGVKD. This CDR3 spans 13 amino acids. The CDR3 loop is CASSEGDGSGYTF. CDR3 DNA: TGTGCCAGCAGTGAGGGGGACGGCTCCGGCTACACCTTC.

At least ten counts were recorded for this clonotype. The V call is TRBV4-2, the J call TRBJ1-2; D perhaps matches TRBD1 (6 bases). V gave up 4 bases and J gave up 2 bases, with 17 bases separating them. The CDR3 contains 16 residues. The germline CDR1 and CDR2 sequences are LGHNA and YNFKEQ. The CDR3 spells CASSPRGGTSNYGYTF. CDR3 coding DNA: TGTGCCAGCAGCCCCAGAGGGGGGACCAGCAACTATGGCTACACCTTC.

J is TRBJ2-7 and V is TRBV5-6, with D possibly called TRBD1 or TRBD2 (6 bases each). Between the trimmed V and J ends, which lost 5 bases and 3 bases, there was a span of 12 bases. The CDR3 loop spans 13 amino acids. The germline CDR1 and CDR2 sequences are SGHDT and YYEEEE. The CDR3 here is CASSLGGNYEQYF. CDR3 coding DNA: TGTGCCAGCAGTCTGGGGGGCAACTACGAGCAGTACTTC.

This clonotype was observed many times. The rearrangement joins TRBV5-5 to TRBJ1-4, with 7 bases aligning to TRBD1. The V gene end was trimmed by 7 bases and the J gene end by 0 bases; junction bases not matched to a gene: 12. Germline V gene sequence: CDR1 SGHKS, CDR2 YYEKEE (reference sequence). The CDR3 consists of 17 residues. The CDR3 sequence: CASGPTDRAATNEKLFF. CDR3 DNA sequence: TGTGCCAGCGGTCCAACCGACAGGGCAGCAACTAATGAAAAACTGTTTTTT.

In this sample, this clonotype turned up many times. J is TRBJ2-5 and V is TRBV20-1, with D tentatively TRBD1 or TRBD2 (5 bases each). Deletions cut 3 bases from V and 4 bases from J, with 24 bases between. Germline assignment: CDR1 DFQATT and CDR2 SNEGSKA (reference sequence). This CDR3 is 17 amino acids long. The CDR3: CSASGQMRTGLAETQYF. CDR3 in DNA: TGCAGTGCTAGTGGGCAGATGCGAACGGGGCTTGCAGAGACCCAGTACTTC.

In its sample, this clonotype was seen many times. This chain links TRBV11-2 with TRBJ2-3; TRBD1 matches 8 bases. Germline values: CDR1 SGHAT, CDR2 FQNNGV. The CDR3 consists of 16 residues. With 4 bases clipped from V and 5 bases from J, the junction kept 11 bases outside the gene matches. This chain's CDR3 is CASSSELRTGQDTQYF. The CDR3 DNA follows: TGTGCCAGCAGCTCCGAACTCCGGACAGGGCAAGATACGCAGTATTTT.

In this sample, this clonotype turned up a few times. The chain employs TRBV9 and TRBJ2-1, with TRBD2 matching over 12 bases. The CDR3 has 15 residues. V trimming: 4 bases; J trimming: 7 bases; junction bases outside the gene matches: 6. Looked up from germline, CDR1 is SGDLS and CDR2 is YYNGEE. The CDR3, as DNA: TGTGCCAGCAGCCCCCTAGCGGGGGGGCAGAATGAGCAGTTCTTC. The encoded protein is CASSPLAGGQNEQFF.

At least ten counts were recorded for this clonotype. The chain has TRBV14 and TRBJ2-3; D possibly uses TRBD1 or TRBD2 (6 bases each). V was shortened by 4 bases and J by 5 bases, with 13 bases between the two germline ends. The germline V gene encodes CDR1 SGHDN and CDR2 FVKESK. The CDR3 consists of 14 residues. CDR3 region: CASSRGAAGDTQYF. For the CDR3, the DNA is TGTGCCAGCAGCCGGGGGGCCGCTGGAGATACGCAGTATTTT.

This clonotype appeared a single time. An end of the junction does not agree with germline; a read error may underlie this. The chain joins TRBV24-1 to TRBJ2-7; 13 positions match TRBD2. Germline V lookup: CDR1 KGHDR, CDR2 SFDVKD. The CDR3 is made up of 16 amino acids. The CDR3 region is CSTSDSRTSGRNEQYF. Here the CDR3 DNA reads TGTTCCACCAGTGATTCTCGGACTAGCGGGAGAAACGAACAGTACTTC.

This clonotype was seen many times. V is TRBV20-1 and J is TRBJ2-2; D may match TRBD1 or TRBD2 (6 bases each). V was cut by 4 bases and J by 3 bases, with 15 bases left in between. There are 15 residues in the CDR3. In germline, CDR1 is DFQATT, CDR2 SNEGSKA (reference sequence). This CDR3 reads CSAIPLRGDTGELFF. The CDR3 region has the DNA TGCAGTGCTATTCCATTAAGGGGGGACACCGGGGAGCTGTTTTTT.

The chain is built from TRBV19 and TRBJ1-2; 7 bases align to TRBD1. CDR1 and CDR2 (germline): LNHDA, SQIVND (reference sequence). CDR3 length: 12 residues. V gave up 6 bases and J gave up 5 bases; unmatched junction bases: 3. The CDR3 nucleotides are TGTGCCAGTAGAGGGACAGCGTATGGCTACACCTTC. Protein: CASRGTAYGYTF. The full variable domain, in which reference TRBV19 and TRBJ1-2 provide the parts outside the CDR3, is DGGITQSPKYLFRKEGQNVTLSCEQNLNHDAMYWYRQDPGQGLRLIYYSQIVNDFQKGDIAEGYSVSREKKESFPLTVTSAQKNPTAFYLCASRGTAYGYTFGSGTRLTVV.

This chain uses TRBV20-1 with TRBJ2-1; a weak D match, TRBD2 (7 bases). The CDR3 totals 11 residues. Trimming shortened V by 5 bases and J by 12 bases, and 14 bases separated the two germline ends. Looked up from germline, CDR1 is DFQATT and CDR2 is SNEGSKA (reference sequence). The CDR3 DNA reads as TGCAGTGCTGGGAGGGGGGATGGGCAGTTCTTC. Translation: CSAGRGDGQFF.

The chain employs TRBV5-4 and TRBJ2-7; D is unresolved. Germline V gene lookup returns CDR1 SGHNT and CDR2 YYREEE (reference sequence). This CDR3 has 9 residues. Trimming removed 4 bases at V and 9 bases at J, with 5 bases between. DNA for the CDR3: TGTGCCAGCAGCCGGACGCAGTACTTC. This encodes CASSRTQYF.

Relative to its sample, this clonotype is medium-sized. This chain joins TRBV7-2 and TRBJ2-3; 7 nucleotides agree with TRBD2. J was trimmed by 2 bases and V by 6 bases; bases with no gene match: 5. CDR3 length equals 14 residues. Germline V gene data show CDR1 as SGHTA and CDR2 as FQGNSA. The CDR3 nucleotides are TGTGCCAGCAGAACGAGCGGGACCACAGATACGCAGTATTTT. It is translated as CASRTSGTTDTQYF. The full variable domain, completed using reference TRBV7-2 and TRBJ2-3, is GAGVSQSPSNKVTEKGKDVELRCDPISGHTALYWYRQSLGQGLEFLIYFQGNSAPDKSGLPSDRFSAERTGGSVSTLTIQRTQQEDSAVYLCASRTSGTTDTQYFGPGTRLTVL.

The chain has TRBV25-1 and TRBJ2-3, with D possibly matching TRBD1 (5 bases). The V gene's germline CDR1 is MGHDK and CDR2 SYGVNS. This CDR3 has 14 amino acids. Trimming cost V 5 bases and J 2 bases, with 11 bases left between them. As DNA, the CDR3 is TGTGCCAGCAGTAATACAGGACCCACAGATACGCAGTATTTT. Translation gives CASSNTGPTDTQYF.

This clonotype was counted ten times or more. The chain couples TRBV19 to TRBJ1-3, with TRBD1 matching 9 bases. The germline V gene has CDR1 LNHDA and CDR2 SQIVND (reference sequence). J gave up 3 bases and V 10 bases, and 7 bases lay outside the gene matches. This CDR3 comprises 14 residues. CDR3 loop: CATEQGAYGNTIYF. The CDR3 region has the DNA TGTGCCACTGAACAGGGGGCTTATGGAAACACCATATATTTT.

This clonotype was counted at least ten times. The rearrangement uses TRBV28 and TRBJ2-1; D gene unclear. Trimming took 5 bases from V and 5 from J, leaving 10 bases between them. Germline V gene sequence: CDR1 MDHEN, CDR2 SYDVKM. This CDR3 region has 13 residues. DNA for the CDR3: TGTGCCAGCAGTCGACCGACGGACAATGAGCAGTTCTTC. Residues: CASSRPTDNEQFF.

In its sample, this clonotype is medium-sized. The rearrangement uses TRBV20-1 and TRBJ2-7, with TRBD2 matching over 10 bases. V was pared by 2 bases and J by 7 bases, with 8 bases of the junction left unmatched. The V gene's germline CDR1 is DFQATT and CDR2 SNEGSKA (reference sequence). The CDR3 extends over 14 amino acids. DNA for the CDR3: TGCAGTGCTAGATGGGCACTAGCGGGGCTTGAGCAGTACTTC. This encodes CSARWALAGLEQYF.

J is TRBJ1-4 and V is TRBV11-3; D gene ambiguous. The ends were cut back, 4 bases at V and 1 base at J, with 10 bases in the middle. Germline loops: CDR1 SGHNT, CDR2 YENEEA. The CDR3 contains 15 residues. CDR3 coding DNA: TGTGCCAGCAGCTCCCGAGAGGGAACTAATGAAAAACTGTTTTTT. The encoded protein is CASSSREGTNEKLFF.

This clonotype showed up many times. The chain couples TRBV3-1 to TRBJ2-5; D gene uncertain. Germline values: CDR1 LGHDT, CDR2 YNNKEL (reference sequence). The CDR3 sequence is 12 residues long. The V end was cut by 0 bases, the J end by 5 bases, with 4 bases between. The CDR3 nucleotides are TGTGCCAGCAGCCAAGATAGGGAGACCCAGTACTTC. Protein sequence: CASSQDRETQYF.

There are many counts of this clonotype. The chain couples TRBV4-1 to TRBJ2-6; TRBD1 might be the D (6 bases). CDR1 MGHRA and CDR2 YSYEKL come from the germline V gene. The V and J ends lost 2 bases and 6 bases respectively, with 17 bases between them. The CDR3 sequence is 17 residues long. CDR3: CASSQQTGSSQANVLTF. The CDR3 coding sequence is TGCGCCAGCAGCCAACAGACAGGCTCCTCTCAGGCCAACGTCCTGACTTTC.

By share of the sample, this clonotype is medium-sized (0.01 to 0.1%). The CDR3 region is CSASPLETGEAFF. The DNA for the CDR3 is TGCAGTGCTAGTCCTCTAGAGACGGGTGAAGCTTTCTTT. The V and J genes are TRBV20-1 and TRBJ1-1; D not resolved. V lost 3 bases, J lost 7 bases, and 15 bases lay in between. The CDR3 contains 13 residues. The germline CDR1 and CDR2 sequences are DFQATT and SNEGSKA (reference sequence).

The chain is built from TRBV19 and TRBJ2-7, with 9 nucleotides matching TRBD1. The trim removed 3 bases at V and 4 bases at J, leaving 4 bases unmatched. Per the germline V gene, CDR1 is LNHDA and CDR2 is SQIVND (reference sequence). This CDR3 region has 14 residues. The CDR3 loop reads CASSIGTGKYEQYF. CDR3 sequence (DNA): TGTGCCAGTAGTATTGGGACAGGGAAATACGAGCAGTACTTC.

This clonotype was picked up many times. The V call is TRBV27, the J call TRBJ2-3; a weak D match, TRBD1 (5 bases). Germline V gene data show CDR1 as MNHEY and CDR2 as SMNVEV (reference sequence). The CDR3 is made up of 13 amino acids. V dropped 2 bases and J dropped 4 bases, with 7 bases sitting between them. The CDR3 DNA reads as TGTGCCAGCAGTTTAAAGGGGTCAGATACGCAGTATTTT. Translating gives CASSLKGSDTQYF.

This clonotype showed up just a few times. The chain recombines TRBV18 with TRBJ1-6; 7 nucleotides align to TRBD1. The CDR3 spans 15 residues. V shed 6 bases, J shed 9 bases, and the junction held 11 bases outside the gene matches. CDR1 is KGHSH, CDR2 LQKENI, per germline. The CDR3 coding sequence is TGTGCCAGCTCTCCTCCCGGGACAGACTTTTCACCCCTCCACTTT. It specifies CASSPPGTDFSPLHF.